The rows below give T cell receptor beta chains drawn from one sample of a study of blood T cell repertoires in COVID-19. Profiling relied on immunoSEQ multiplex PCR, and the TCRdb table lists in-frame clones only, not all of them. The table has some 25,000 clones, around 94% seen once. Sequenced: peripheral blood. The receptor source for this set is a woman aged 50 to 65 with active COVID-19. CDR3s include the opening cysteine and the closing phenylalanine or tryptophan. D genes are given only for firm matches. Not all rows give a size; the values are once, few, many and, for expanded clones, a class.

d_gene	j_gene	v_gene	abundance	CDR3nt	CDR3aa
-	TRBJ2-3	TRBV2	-	TGTGCCTCCCTCGGGTGGGATACGCAGTATTTT	CASLGWDTQYF
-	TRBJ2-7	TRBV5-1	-	TGCGCCAGCAGCTTAGATCAGGGAAGGTCAGCCGAGCAGTACTTC	CASSLDQGRSAEQYF
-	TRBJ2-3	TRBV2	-	TGTGCCAGCAGTGATCCTTTCTCGGGGTTGGATGGAGAAGATACGCAGTATTTT	CASSDPFSGLDGEDTQYF
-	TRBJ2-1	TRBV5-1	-	TGCGCCAGCAGCTTGGCCTTAAGCTCATATGACAATGAGCAGTTCTTC	CASSLALSSYDNEQFF
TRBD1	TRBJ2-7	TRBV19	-	TGTGCCAGTAGTATAGATCCCGGACAGGGGAGTATTCACGAGCAGTACTTC	CASSIDPGQGSIHEQYF
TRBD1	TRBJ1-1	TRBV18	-	TGTGCCAGCTCCAGAACCGTGGGACAGGGGGCTTATATGAACACTGAAGCTTTCTTT	CASSRTVGQGAYMNTEAFF
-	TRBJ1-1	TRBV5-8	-	TGTGCCAGCAGCGGCCTGCGGGGTGAAACTGAAGCTTTCTTT	CASSGLRGETEAFF
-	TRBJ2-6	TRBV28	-	TGTGCCAGCGGGTCCCAGGGGTCCGGGGCCAACGTCCTGACTTTC	CASGSQGSGANVLTF
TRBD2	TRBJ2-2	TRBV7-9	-	TGTGCCAGCAGTGTTATGACGGGACTAGGGAACACCGGGGAGCTGTTTTTT	CASSVMTGLGNTGELFF
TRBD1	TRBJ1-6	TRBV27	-	TGTGCCAGCAGTTTAATACAGGGGGATTCGCCCCTCCACTTT	CASSLIQGDSPLHF
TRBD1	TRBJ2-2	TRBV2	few	TGTGCCAGTAATCCAGGGGGCGAGAACACCGGGGAGCTGTTTTTT	CASNPGGENTGELFF
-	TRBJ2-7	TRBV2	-	TGTGCCAGCAGTGTTCGGGAGAGGTACGAGCAGTACTTC	CASSVRERYEQYF
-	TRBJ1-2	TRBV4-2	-	TGTGCCAGCAGCCAAGACGCGGGTGGATATGGCTACACCTTC	CASSQDAGGYGYTF
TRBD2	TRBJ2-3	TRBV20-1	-	TGCAGTGCTAGTGCGGGGGGGCAAGATACGCAGTATTTT	CSASAGGQDTQYF
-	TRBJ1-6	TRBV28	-	TGTGCCAGCAGCCTTGGGATCCGGGACACCAGCTCCTATAATTCACCCCTCCACTTT	CASSLGIRDTSSYNSPLHF
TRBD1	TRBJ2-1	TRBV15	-	TGTGCCACCAGCAGATCCGGGACAGGGGTTAACAATGAGCAGTTCTTC	CATSRSGTGVNNEQFF
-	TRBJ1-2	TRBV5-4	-	TGTGCCAGCAGCTTGGAGCAGGGGCCATACTATGGCTACACCTTC	CASSLEQGPYYGYTF
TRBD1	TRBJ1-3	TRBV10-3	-	TGTGCCACCCTAGGGGGCCCTGGAAACACCATATATTTT	CATLGGPGNTIYF
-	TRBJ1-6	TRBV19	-	TGTGCCAGTAGTATCTTAAATTCACCCCTCCACTTT	CASSILNSPLHF
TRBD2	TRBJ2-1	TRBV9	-	TGTGCCAGCAGCGTAGGCAGCGGGATAGTCAATGAGCAGTTCTTC	CASSVGSGIVNEQFF
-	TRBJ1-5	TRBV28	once	TGTGCCAGCAGTCGGGGGGGACGGATCAATCAGCCCCAGCATTTT	CASSRGGRINQPQHF
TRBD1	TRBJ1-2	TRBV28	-	TGTGCCAGCAGGGAACAGGGGGGCGCCGACTATGGCTACACCTTC	CASREQGGADYGYTF